This passage covers 20 T cell receptor beta chains from one sample sequenced in a study of shared clonotypes between healthy human individuals. Naive-designated CD8 cells lacked CD45RO, were positively enriched for CCR7, and omitted terminally differentiated effector memory CD45RA+ cells. Assay used: immunoSEQ multiplex PCR; TCRdb lists only in-frame clones, some missing. This sample yields around 2.1 million clones, of which roughly 91% are seen a single time; 1.7% belongs to the top ten. Sequenced input: naive CD8+ T cells from PBMCs. The receptors shown here come from a man between 18 and 29 years old in good health. Some clones in this sample may be carry-over from other donors' samples.

This chain joins TRBV6-1 and TRBJ1-4; D call uncertain. V was clipped by 7 bases and J by 5 bases, with 8 bases between them. CDR1 is MNHNS, CDR2 SASEGT, per germline. This CDR3 region has 12 residues. This CDR3 reads CASTAGNEKLFF. The DNA for the CDR3 is TGTGCCAGCACGGCGGGGAATGAAAAACTGTTTTTT.

This clone was seen once. J is TRBJ2-1 and V is TRBV9, with 10 nucleotides matching TRBD2. Trimming cost V 4 bases and J 6 bases; bases outside gene matches: 7. Germline V gene data show CDR1 as SGDLS and CDR2 as YYNGEE. The CDR3 has 15 amino acids. In DNA form, the CDR3 reads TGTGCCAGCAGCACAACTAGCGGGACCTTCAATGAGCAGTTCTTC. Translating gives CASSTTSGTFNEQFF.

The gene calls are TRBV18 and TRBJ2-1; 11 bases are shared with TRBD2. Germline trimming cut 0 bases from V and 5 bases from J; bases unmatched to any gene: 6. The CDR3 is made up of 17 amino acids. Per germline, CDR1 KGHSH and CDR2 LQKENI. Written as DNA, the CDR3 is TGTGCCAGCTCACCACCGGGACTAGCGGCCGTCAACAATGAGCAGTTCTTC. This encodes CASSPPGLAAVNNEQFF.

This clone was observed a single time. V and J are TRBV2 and TRBJ1-1; a possible D gene is TRBD1 (5 bases). Germline lookup yields CDR1 SNHLY and CDR2 FYNNEI. Deletions cut 4 bases from V and 7 bases from J, with 19 bases between. The CDR3 totals 15 residues. This chain's CDR3 is CASSGGASLTGEAFF. The CDR3 coding sequence is TGTGCCAGCAGTGGCGGGGCCTCGTTAACGGGTGAAGCTTTCTTT.

CDR3 protein: CASGPGHAQNEQYF. DNA of the CDR3: TGTGCCAGCGGCCCGGGACATGCTCAAAACGAGCAGTACTTC. The chain couples TRBV5-6 to TRBJ2-7; perhaps TRBD1 as D (6 bases). Germline V gene data show CDR1 as SGHDT and CDR2 as YYEEEE. The CDR3 covers 14 residues. Trimming left V 7 bases short and J 5 bases short, with 19 bases between.

The chain uses TRBV7-7 and TRBJ2-1; TRBD1 matches at 8 bases. J gave up 7 bases and V 2 bases, and 25 bases lay outside the gene matches. The CDR3 is 21 amino acids. The germline V gene encodes CDR1 SSHAT and CDR2 FNYEAQ (reference sequence). The CDR3 region has the DNA TGTGCCAGCAGCTTATTGAGTCCGGACAGGGACGTATTATGGCTCGGGAATGAGCAGTTCTTC. Translation gives CASSLLSPDRDVLWLGNEQFF. The full variable domain, its missing parts supplied by reference TRBV7-7 and TRBJ2-1, is GAGVSQSPRYKVTKRGQDVTLRCDPISSHATLYWYQQALGQGPEFLTYFNYEAQPDKSGLPSDRFSAERPEGSISTLTIQRTEQRDSAMYRCASSLLSPDRDVLWLGNEQFFGPGTRLTVL.

The chain has TRBV28 and TRBJ2-1, with D possibly called TRBD1 or TRBD2 (5 bases each). The germline V gene encodes CDR1 MDHEN and CDR2 SYDVKM. V was shortened by 5 bases and J by 16 bases, with 27 bases between the two germline ends. This CDR3 contains 15 residues. CDR3 protein: CASSLTPGTLEPYFF. Here the CDR3 DNA reads TGTGCCAGCAGTCTAACCCCCGGGACGCTAGAACCCTACTTCTTC. Together with reference TRBV28 and TRBJ2-1, the CDR3 gives the full variable domain: DVKVTQSSRYLVKRTGEKVFLECVQDMDHENMFWYRQDPGLGLRLIYFSYDVKMKEKGDIPEGYSVSREKKERFSLILESASTNQTSMYLCASSLTPGTLEPYFFGPGTRLTVL.

This rearrangement joins TRBV11-2 to TRBJ1-2; 8 bases line up with TRBD1. This CDR3 is 15 amino acids long. Trimming at V came to 0 bases and at J to 4 bases, leaving 4 bases not matched to a gene. CDR1 is SGHAT, CDR2 FQNNGV, per germline. CDR3 sequence: CASSLDLGQGYGYTF. The CDR3, as DNA: TGTGCCAGCAGCTTAGATCTTGGACAGGGCTATGGCTACACCTTC.

The chain is built from TRBV14 and TRBJ2-7; TRBD2 matches 10 bases. The ends lost 4 bases at V and 5 bases at J; junction bases unmatched: 8. CDR1 SGHDN and CDR2 FVKESK come from the germline V gene. The CDR3 has 15 residues. CDR3 DNA: TGTGCCAGCAGCCTTACGAGGACTAGCGGAAACGAGCAGTACTTC. Translation gives CASSLTRTSGNEQYF.

The chain has TRBV9 and TRBJ2-7; the D call may be TRBD1 or TRBD2 (6 bases each). The ends were cut back, 0 bases at V and 3 bases at J, with 16 bases in the middle. Germline V gives CDR1 SGDLS, CDR2 YYNGEE. The CDR3 totals 16 residues. DNA for the CDR3: TGTGCCAGCAGCGTAGTAGGAGGAGGGGGATACTACGAGCAGTACTTC. Its protein is CASSVVGGGGYYEQYF.

This clone was found once. The chain has TRBV5-1 and TRBJ1-1; weak D call: TRBD1 (5 bases). Germline V gene data show CDR1 as SGHRS and CDR2 as YFSETQ. This CDR3 contains 13 residues. Between the trimmed V and J ends, which lost 6 bases and 1 base, there was a span of 10 bases. As DNA, the CDR3 is TGCGCCAGCAAGGGGAGGACGAACACTGAAGCTTTCTTT. Protein sequence: CASKGRTNTEAFF.

The CDR3 DNA is TGTGCCAGCAGCCGGTCCTCCATATCGGGATTCTTCTACGAGCAGTACTTC. This sequence encodes CASSRSSISGFFYEQYF. The V gene is TRBV7-9, the J gene TRBJ2-7; tentative D call: TRBD2 (5 bases). The CDR3 contains 17 residues. CDR1 is SEHNR and CDR2 is FQNEAQ in the germline V gene (reference sequence). V lost 5 bases and J lost 3, with 23 bases in between.

The chain links TRBV19 to TRBJ1-2; no firm D call. Germline values: CDR1 LNHDA, CDR2 SQIVND (reference sequence). The CDR3 length is 13 residues. The V gene lost 1 base and the J gene lost 4 bases, with 7 bases spanning the gap. The CDR3 loop is CASSIGPPYGYTF. The CDR3 DNA reads as TGTGCCAGTAGTATAGGACCTCCCTATGGCTACACCTTC.

V gene TRBV9 combines with J gene TRBJ2-1; 7 nucleotides align to TRBD2. After removal of 2 bases from V and 3 bases from J, the junction contained 8 bases not matched to a gene. The CDR3 extends over 16 amino acids. Germline lookup yields CDR1 SGDLS and CDR2 YYNGEE. CDR3 DNA sequence: TGTGCCAGCAGCGTCAGCGCGCGGGAGTTCTACAATGAGCAGTTCTTC. This gives the protein CASSVSAREFYNEQFF.

The J gene is TRBJ2-7, the V gene TRBV6-1; 7 bases align to TRBD2. Per the germline V gene, CDR1 is MNHNS and CDR2 is SASEGT. Unmatched junction bases numbered 2, after V lost 6 bases and J lost 0 bases. This CDR3 spans 13 amino acids. In DNA, the CDR3 is TGTGCCAGCAGACTAGCGAACTCCTACGAGCAGTACTTC. Protein sequence: CASRLANSYEQYF.

The rearrangement joins TRBV27 to TRBJ1-1; a possible D gene is TRBD1 (5 bases). The CDR3 is 14 amino acids. Germline V gene sequence: CDR1 MNHEY, CDR2 SMNVEV (reference sequence). V was pared by 6 bases and J by 5 bases, with 16 bases between. As DNA, the CDR3 is TGTGCCAGCAGGGTAACTGGGGGGTGGACTGAAGCTTTCTTT. As protein: CASRVTGGWTEAFF.

The V call is TRBV19, the J call TRBJ1-1; no clear D gene. The CDR3 is made up of 15 amino acids. V was clipped by 1 base and J by 1 base, with 10 bases between them. Germline assignment: CDR1 LNHDA and CDR2 SQIVND (reference sequence). CDR3 in DNA: TGTGCCAGTAGTATAGGTGTCTCCGAGAACACTGAAGCTTTCTTT. It translates to CASSIGVSENTEAFF.

The chain is built from TRBV4-1 and TRBJ2-7; 8 nucleotides align to TRBD1. The CDR3 is 15 amino acids. V was pared by 3 bases and J by 1 base, with 5 bases of the junction left unmatched. Germline-derived CDR1 and CDR2 are MGHRA and YSYEKL. The CDR3 region has the DNA TGCGCCAGCAGCCAGACTGGGGACAGGTCCTACGAGCAGTACTTC. This sequence encodes CASSQTGDRSYEQYF.

This sequence joins TRBV7-9 and TRBJ2-7; 8 bases line up with TRBD2. Germline V CDR1 and CDR2: SEHNR, FQNEAQ (reference sequence). CDR3 length equals 15 residues. After removal of 4 bases from V and 1 base from J, the junction contained 6 bases not matched to a gene. CDR3 nucleotides: TGTGCCAGCAGCTCCGCCGGGGGGGATTCCTACGAGCAGTACTTC. Its translation: CASSSAGGDSYEQYF.

The chain carries TRBV29-1 and TRBJ1-2; D may be TRBD1 (5 bases). The V gene's germline CDR1 is SQVTM and CDR2 ANQGSEA. The CDR3 loop spans 13 amino acids. With 5 bases removed from V and 4 bases from J, the gap between germline ends came to 14 bases. The CDR3 loop reads CSVPHAGPYGYTF. CDR3 bases: TGCAGCGTTCCCCACGCAGGGCCCTATGGCTACACCTTC.